This TCR beta chain was profiled in a study of spatial heterogeneity in lung cancer. Study-wide results and caveats: Blood showed ubiquitous tumor TCRs more often at resection than at routine follow-up.

A distinct unique molecular identifier was carried by each TCR cDNA molecule. TCRdb re-called the 5' RACE reads with MiXCR, one entry per CDR3 protein. The sample lists roughly 46,000 distinct CDR3 sequences, around 11% occurring once. This clonotype was seen more than once but under ten times. No antigen is known for it. The J segment lost 2 bases and the V segment lost 5 bases, leaving 5 bases of the junction unmatched. The V gene's germline CDR1 is SGHTA and CDR2 FQGNSA. The CDR3 totals 15 residues. Time point in this sample: sample taken at primary tumor resection. Whole RNA from tumor, nontumor lung or frozen PBMC was sequenced unsorted. A total of 72 untreated early-stage non-small cell lung cancer patients served as donors.

V and J are TRBV7-2 and TRBJ2-7; 11 nucleotides agree with TRBD2. The specimen comprised PBMCs, sampled at surgery. This TCR was recovered from a female donor with early-stage non-small cell lung cancer. Here the CDR3 reads CASSRGLAATYEQYF. In DNA form, the CDR3 reads TGTGCCAGCAGCCGGGGACTAGCGGCTACCTACGAGCAGTACTTC.